The clone carrying this T cell receptor beta chain was detected ten times or more. Its matching antigen is unknown. These data come from a study of early T cells in non-severe SARS-CoV-2 infection. Study in general: Investigators sequenced bulk RNA drawn from unsorted whole blood, and chains remained unpaired.

Whole-study findings and limits: VDJdb matching skewed toward anti-spike CD8 responses, missing private and CD4 specificities.

From germline, CDR1 is SGDLS and CDR2 YYNGEE. The V and J ends lost 2 bases and 0 bases respectively, with 9 bases between them. The CDR3 is 14 amino acids. Attachment of unique molecular identifiers was made to individual cDNA molecules. TCRdb independently ran MiXCR on the 5' RACE reads; one entry per CDR3 protein. The sample yields roughly 99,000 distinct CDR3 sequences, around 10% seen once. This receptor was taken from an adult who was a healthcare worker with PCR-confirmed SARS-CoV-2 infection or an uninfected control (not recorded which). This chain connects TRBV9 to TRBJ2-7, with D unclear. The sequenced material came from whole blood. CDR3 protein: CASSVTESSYEQYF. The CDR3 region has the DNA TGTGCCAGCAGCGTTACAGAGAGCTCCTACGAGCAGTACTTC.